This T cell receptor (beta chain) was captured by sequencing in a study of T cells in Graves' hyperthyroidism and ophthalmopathy. Across the whole study: Pretreatment peripheral blood was obtained at initial diagnosis.

Clinical symptoms, serum thyroxine, TRAb, thyroid ultrasound and orbital computed tomography informed diagnoses. The CDR3 spans 14 residues. Trimming removed 2 bases at V and 5 bases at J, with 13 bases between. Germline lookup yields CDR1 SGHAT and CDR2 FQNNGV. General study findings and limits: A model built on 13 V-J features separated ophthalmopathy from stable hyperthyroidism. Among clonotypes expanded in thyroid above 0.001, most were also found in blood.

The investigators amplified TCR beta CDR3 regions from RNA transcripts. First-round RT-PCR with HTBI primers amplified the TCR CDR3 region. TCRdb processed the multiplex PCR reads anew with MiXCR; each CDR3 protein has one entry. The table records fewer than 450,000 distinct CDR3 sequences, about 18% of them present only once. This clonotype was seen many times. Its antigen is as yet unknown. The sample consisted of blood. The receptor comes from a young woman with Graves' hyperthyroidism that later progressed to Graves' ophthalmopathy. V gene TRBV11-2 combines with J gene TRBJ2-7; D unclear. The CDR3 is CASSLSPITDEQYF. CDR3 in DNA: TGTGCCAGCAGCTTAAGTCCGATTACGGACGAGCAGTACTTC.